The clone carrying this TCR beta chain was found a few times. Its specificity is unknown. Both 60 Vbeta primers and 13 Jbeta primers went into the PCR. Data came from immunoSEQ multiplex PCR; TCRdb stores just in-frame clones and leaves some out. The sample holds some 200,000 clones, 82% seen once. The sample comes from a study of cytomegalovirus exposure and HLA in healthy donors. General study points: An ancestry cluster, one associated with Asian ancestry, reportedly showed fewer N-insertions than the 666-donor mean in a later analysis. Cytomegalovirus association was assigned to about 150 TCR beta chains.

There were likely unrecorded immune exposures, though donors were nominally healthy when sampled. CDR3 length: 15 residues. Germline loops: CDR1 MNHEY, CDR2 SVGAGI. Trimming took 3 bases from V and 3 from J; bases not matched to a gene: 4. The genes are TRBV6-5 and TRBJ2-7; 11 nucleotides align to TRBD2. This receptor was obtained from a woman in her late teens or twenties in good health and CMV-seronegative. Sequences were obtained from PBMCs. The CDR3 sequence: CASSYRLAGNYEQYF. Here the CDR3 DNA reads TGTGCCAGCAGTTATAGACTAGCGGGAAACTACGAGCAGTACTTC.